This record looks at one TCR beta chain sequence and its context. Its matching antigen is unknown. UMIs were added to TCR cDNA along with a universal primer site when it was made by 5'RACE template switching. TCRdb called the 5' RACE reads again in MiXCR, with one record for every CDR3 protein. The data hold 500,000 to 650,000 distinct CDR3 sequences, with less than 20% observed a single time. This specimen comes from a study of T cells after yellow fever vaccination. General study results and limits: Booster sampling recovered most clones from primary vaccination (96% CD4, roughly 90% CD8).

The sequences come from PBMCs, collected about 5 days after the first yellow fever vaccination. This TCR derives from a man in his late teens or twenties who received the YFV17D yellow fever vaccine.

DNA of the CDR3: TGTGCCAGCAGCTTAAGGGGGGGGACAGACCCTAATGAAAAACTGTTTTTT. Its translation is CASSLRGGTDPNEKLFF. V gene TRBV7-8 combines with J gene TRBJ1-4; 7 nucleotides match TRBD1. This CDR3 spans 17 amino acids. The junction had 9 bases not matched to a gene; V was cut back by 2 bases and J by 3 bases. Germline V gene data show CDR1 as SGHVS and CDR2 as FQNEAQ.